Sequencing of this TCR beta chain was carried out in a study of early T cells in non-severe SARS-CoV-2 infection. Study as a whole: Sequencing targeted bulk RNA from unsorted whole blood, leaving chains unpaired. General observations from the study: Matching with VDJdb favored anti-spike CD8 responses (missing private and CD4 specificities).

Trimming stripped 7 bases from V and 1 base from J, with 14 bases between. Per germline, CDR1 SQVTM and CDR2 ANQGSEA. The CDR3 has 14 amino acids. This clonotype was counted ten times or more. Its antigen remains unidentified. Individual cDNA molecules received unique molecular identifiers. One entry per CDR3 protein results from TCRdb running MiXCR on the 5' RACE reads. This sample yields approximately 38,000 distinct CDR3 sequences, of which roughly 4.5% are seen a single time; about 6.3% belongs to the top ten. The sequence was obtained from an adult who was a healthcare worker with PCR-confirmed SARS-CoV-2 infection or an uninfected control (not recorded which). The chain uses TRBV29-1 and TRBJ2-1; D perhaps matches TRBD1 (6 bases). Sample: whole blood. The CDR3 loop is CSAHRAASYNEQFF. The CDR3 DNA is TGCAGCGCCCACAGGGCTGCGTCCTACAATGAGCAGTTCTTC.